This T cell receptor beta chain was profiled in a study of blood T cell repertoires in COVID-19. Study-wide context: Samples of COVID-19 (acute and convalescent) were obtained from the United States, Italy and Spain. The cDNA or gDNA used as material had been derived from T cells, B-cell-depleted T cells, or PBMCs.

In the original analysis: Reference gene primer amplification gave nucleated cell count estimates. Libraries were prepared by immunoSEQ multiplex PCR; TCRdb keeps only in-frame clonotypes and omits some of them. D and trimming were read from the DNA, whereas the V and J calls and clone size are those reported in that table. There are some 490,000 clones in the sample; 70% to 90% occur only once, and under 4% lies in the top ten. The CDR3 loop spans 14 amino acids. The V and J ends lost 6 bases and 0 bases, in that order; junction bases with no gene match: 1. Germline V gene data show CDR1 as ENHRY and CDR2 as SYGVKD.

This chain joins TRBV10-3 and TRBJ1-4, with TRBD1 matching over 7 bases. This sequence originates from a human donor in a cohort sampled during active COVID-19. The sequenced sample was peripheral blood. Here the CDR3 reads CAIRGTATNEKLFF. CDR3 DNA sequence: TGTGCCATCAGAGGGACAGCAACTAATGAAAAACTGTTTTTT.